The clone carrying this T cell receptor (beta chain) has just a few counts. The record originates from a study of blood T cell repertoires in COVID-19. Assay: immunoSEQ multiplex PCR; the TCRdb copy retains only in-frame clones and omits some. Of around 200,000 clones in the sample, around 86% are singletons; the top ten hold 4.5% to 5.5%. Germline CDR1 MNHEY, CDR2 SMNVEV (reference sequence). CDR3 size: 14 residues. Trimming took 2 bases from V and 6 from J; bases not matched to a gene: 7. V is TRBV27 and J is TRBJ2-7; 7 bases align to TRBD2. Sequenced material: peripheral blood. This receptor was taken from a human donor in a cohort sampled during active COVID-19. As DNA, the CDR3 is TGTGCCAGCAGTTTAGGCGGGAGTTGGGGCGAGCAGTACTTC. Residues: CASSLGGSWGEQYF.